Detailed here is one TCR beta chain. Its target is not known. Described treatment: roughly 20 received Ad26.COV2.S at low or high dose, single or two shots; 5 received placebo; per-sample allocation not given. The study sampled participants on day 63 after the first vaccine or placebo injection. Trimming removed 5 bases from V and 0 bases from J, with 11 bases in between. This CDR3 is built from 15 residues. Germline CDR1 LNHDA, CDR2 SQIVND (reference sequence). Using immunoSEQ multiplex PCR, the repertoire was profiled, and TCRdb retains in-frame clones only, with some absent. The table includes hundreds of thousands of clones, around 90% detected once. The sample belongs to a study of Ad26.COV2.S vaccination and SARS-CoV-2 variants. General observations from the study: Analyses of TCR breadth and depth may have underestimated total T cell responses.

Material: peripheral blood, obtained in a trial of Ad26.COV2.S vaccine versus placebo. The receptor comes from a person aged 18 to 59 who received the Ad26.COV2.S COVID-19 vaccine or a placebo. The genes are TRBV19 and TRBJ1-5; D remains ambiguous. The CDR3 reads CASSWEGNSNQPQHF. In nucleotides, the CDR3 is TGTGCCAGTAGTTGGGAGGGAAATAGCAATCAGCCCCAGCATTTT.